This T cell receptor beta chain was observed in a study of OX40 agonist ivuxolimab in advanced cancers. Study at large: Those treated in dose escalation had hepatocellular carcinoma, melanoma, renal cell cancer or head and neck cancer.

V lost 7 bases and J lost 4, with 20 bases in between. The CDR3 totals 15 residues. CDR1 is MDHEN, CDR2 SYDVKM, per germline. Here immunoSEQ multiplex PCR was the method, and the copy in TCRdb shows in-frame clones only, minus some. This table holds 65,000 to 75,000 clones, 80% to 90% found once. Sequencing was performed on CD4+ or CD8+ T cells sorted from blood, taken in a trial of the OX40 agonist ivuxolimab. The receptor was derived from an adult with an advanced solid tumor such as melanoma, head and neck, liver or kidney cancer. The J gene is TRBJ2-7, the V gene TRBV28, with TRBD2 as a possible D gene (6 bases). The CDR3: CASTGPSAGRYEQYF. The DNA for the CDR3 is TGTGCCAGCACGGGCCCTAGTGCGGGAAGATACGAGCAGTACTTC.